These 15 T cell receptor beta chains were sequenced from one sample in a study of patients and donors after allogeneic stem cell transplantation. TCRdb re-called the RT-PCR reads through MiXCR, storing one row per CDR3 protein. The table shows approximately 170,000 distinct CDR3 sequences, with approximately 24% occurring only once. The sequenced sample consisted of blood, either unsorted or a sorted T cell fraction (not recorded which). Source of these receptors: a human donor who was either an allogeneic HSCT recipient or a stem cell or donor lymphocyte infusion donor (not recorded which). It is not recorded whose cells these are; they may come from a transplant donor.

The chain employs TRBV29-1 and TRBJ1-3, with D possibly being TRBD1 (6 bases). V was clipped by 6 bases and J by 3 bases, with 18 bases between them. The CDR3 is made up of 15 amino acids. From germline, CDR1 is SQVTM and CDR2 ANQGSEA. The CDR3 spells CSVTHRGTNGNTIYF. Written as DNA, the CDR3 is TGCAGCGTCACCCATAGGGGGACAAATGGAAACACCATATATTTT.

The rearrangement uses TRBV20-1 and TRBJ2-7, with 9 bases aligning to TRBD2. The V and J ends lost 0 bases and 5 bases, in that order; junction bases with no gene match: 14. Germline lookup yields CDR1 DFQATT and CDR2 SNEGSKA (reference sequence). CDR3 length: 17 amino acids. The CDR3 here is CSARDPSSPSGTHEQYF. The CDR3 nucleotides are TGCAGTGCTAGAGACCCCAGTTCGCCTAGCGGGACCCACGAGCAGTACTTC.

The V gene is TRBV6-5, the J gene TRBJ1-1; D is undetermined. Germline V gene lookup returns CDR1 MNHEY and CDR2 SVGAGI. The CDR3 length is 13 residues. V gave up 3 bases and J gave up 4 bases, with 9 bases separating them. The CDR3 sequence: CASSYSSLTEAFF. CDR3 nucleotide sequence: TGTGCCAGCAGTTATAGTTCCCTCACTGAAGCTTTCTTT.

This clonotype has more than one count but fewer than ten. The gene calls are TRBV6-5 and TRBJ1-2; D is undetermined. CDR1 is MNHEY, CDR2 SVGAGI, per germline. The V end lost 5 bases, the J end lost 6 bases, and 13 bases lay between the germline ends. The CDR3 contains 13 residues. CDR3 in DNA: TGTGCCAGCAGTGTACAGCTTTGGAATGGCTACACCTTC. It is translated as CASSVQLWNGYTF.

This clonotype was seen only a few times. The chain joins TRBV7-9 to TRBJ1-1; maybe TRBD1 (5 bases). This CDR3 is 15 amino acids long. CDR1 is SEHNR and CDR2 is FQNEAQ in the germline V gene (reference sequence). V lost 4 bases and J lost 9, with 21 bases in between. The CDR3 sequence is CASSSSTEVWGKAFF. CDR3 coding DNA: TGTGCCAGCAGCTCCTCGACAGAGGTATGGGGTAAAGCTTTCTTT.

This clonotype showed up many times. The chain links TRBV29-1 to TRBJ1-3, with unresolved D. This CDR3 is 12 amino acids long. Germline-derived CDR1 and CDR2 are SQVTM and ANQGSEA. Trimming took off 7 bases at V and 4 bases at J, with 11 bases between the two ends. The CDR3 spells CSALWIGNTIYF. Here the CDR3 DNA reads TGCAGCGCCTTATGGATAGGAAACACCATATATTTT.

The V and J genes are TRBV12-3 or TRBV12-4 and TRBJ2-1; TRBD2 might be the D (5 bases). This CDR3 contains 13 residues. The V end lost 9 bases, the J end lost 1 base, and 10 bases lay between the germline ends. The CDR3 coding sequence is TGTGCCAGTTCCGGGGTTTCCTACAATGAGCAGTTCTTC. This gives the protein CASSGVSYNEQFF.

This clonotype came up a few times. This chain connects TRBV12-3 or TRBV12-4 to TRBJ2-2, with D possibly matching TRBD1 (5 bases). Trimming stripped 5 bases from V and 5 bases from J, with 18 bases between. The CDR3 runs to 16 residues. The CDR3 DNA reads TGTGCCAGCAGTCGGAATGGGGCATCACCGACCGGGGAGCTGTTTTTT. Protein sequence: CASSRNGASPTGELFF.

This clonotype was found a few times. The chain couples TRBV18 to TRBJ1-5, with TRBD1 as a possible D gene (6 bases). CDR1 is KGHSH, CDR2 LQKENI, per germline. Trimming took 6 bases from V and 2 from J, leaving 11 bases between them. The CDR3 covers 14 residues. CDR3: CASSHTGRNQPQHF. The DNA of the CDR3 is TGTGCCAGCTCTCACACAGGGCGCAATCAGCCCCAGCATTTT.

In its sample, this clonotype was seen many times. V is TRBV5-1 and J is TRBJ1-6, with D perhaps matching TRBD1 (5 bases). CDR1 is SGHRS, CDR2 YFSETQ, per germline. The length of the CDR3 is 17 residues. The V end was cut by 0 bases, the J end by 4 bases, with 14 bases between. CDR3 residues: CASSLGRTSDYNSPLHF. CDR3 bases: TGCGCCAGCAGCTTGGGTCGGACATCCGATTATAATTCACCCCTCCACTTT.

The chain combines TRBV3-1 with TRBJ2-7; D may match TRBD1 or TRBD2 (5 bases each). CDR1 is LGHDT, CDR2 YNNKEL, per germline (reference sequence). V lost 4 bases, J lost 2 bases, and 12 bases lay in between. This CDR3 comprises 14 residues. CDR3 loop: CASSRWDGAYEQYF. CDR3 sequence (DNA): TGTGCCAGCAGCCGTTGGGACGGTGCCTACGAGCAGTACTTC.

CDR3 bases: TGTGCCAGCCGCTCCGGGACAGGGGATAATTCACCCCTCCACTTT. Protein sequence: CASRSGTGDNSPLHF. The chain combines TRBV6-6 with TRBJ1-6; the match to TRBD1 covers 10 bases. With V trimmed by 8 bases and J by 5 bases, 6 bases remained unmatched. CDR3 length equals 15 residues. Germline CDR1 MNHNY, CDR2 SVGAGI (reference sequence).

The table lists this clonotype with a few counts. The CDR3 coding sequence is TGTGCCATCAGTGAAAGCAGGGCAGGGGGCAATCAGCCCCAGCATTTT. Encoded protein: CAISESRAGGNQPQHF. The chain is built from TRBV10-3 and TRBJ1-5; D might be TRBD1 (6 bases). The CDR3 runs to 16 residues. Germline V gene data show CDR1 as ENHRY and CDR2 as SYGVKD. Deletions cut 3 bases from V and 2 bases from J, with 14 bases between.

The genes are TRBV4-1 and TRBJ2-1; D unresolved. With 0 bases removed from V and 9 bases from J, the gap between germline ends came to 9 bases. CDR3 length: 13 amino acids. The germline V gene encodes CDR1 MGHRA and CDR2 YSYEKL. Here the CDR3 DNA reads TGCGCCAGCAGCCAAGAAGGATACGCTGAGCAGTTCTTC. This codes for CASSQEGYAEQFF.

This chain uses TRBV10-3 with TRBJ2-7; 9 nucleotides match TRBD2. CDR3 length equals 14 residues. CDR1 and CDR2 (germline): ENHRY, SYGVKD. J was trimmed by 3 bases and V by 3 bases; bases with no gene match: 3. The CDR3 spells CAISDVREGYEQYF. The CDR3 DNA reads TGTGCCATCAGTGATGTGCGGGAGGGCTACGAGCAGTACTTC.